This T cell receptor beta chain was retrieved from a study of control samples from healthy donors and cancer patients. V was pared by 6 bases and J by 0 bases, with 8 bases between. The CDR3 runs to 13 residues. The germline CDR1 and CDR2 sequences are MNHNY and SVGAGI (reference sequence). Sequencing was performed with immunoSEQ multiplex PCR; in TCRdb, only in-frame clones are kept and a portion is missing. Among about 180,000 clones, 75% to 95% were seen once, and the ten largest hold roughly 2%. The gene calls are TRBV6-6 and TRBJ1-2, with D hard to call. Specimen: blood. The TCR comes from a woman aged 40 to 49 in good health. In DNA, the CDR3 is TGTGCCAGCAGAAGAGACGCTAACTATGGCTACACCTTC. Translated: CASRRDANYGYTF.